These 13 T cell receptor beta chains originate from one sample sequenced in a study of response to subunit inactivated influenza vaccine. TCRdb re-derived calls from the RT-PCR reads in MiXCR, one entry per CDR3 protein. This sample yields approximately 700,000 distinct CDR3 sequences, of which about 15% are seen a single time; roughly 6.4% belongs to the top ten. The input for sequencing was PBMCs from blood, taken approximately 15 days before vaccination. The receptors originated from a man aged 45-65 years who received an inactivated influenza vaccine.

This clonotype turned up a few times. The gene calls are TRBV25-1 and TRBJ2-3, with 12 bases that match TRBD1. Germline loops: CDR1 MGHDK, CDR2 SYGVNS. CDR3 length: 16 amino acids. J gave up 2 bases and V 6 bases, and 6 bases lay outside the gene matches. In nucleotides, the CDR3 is TGTGCCAGCAGCGACGGGACAGGGGGCTTCACAGATACGCAGTATTTT. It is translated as CASSDGTGGFTDTQYF.

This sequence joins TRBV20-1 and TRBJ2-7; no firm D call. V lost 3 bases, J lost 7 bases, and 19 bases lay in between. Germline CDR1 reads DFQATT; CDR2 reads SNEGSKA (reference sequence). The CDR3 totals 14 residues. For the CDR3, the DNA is TGCAGTGCTAGGTTCCTAGTCCTCTCTCGGGAGCAGTACTTC. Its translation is CSARFLVLSREQYF.

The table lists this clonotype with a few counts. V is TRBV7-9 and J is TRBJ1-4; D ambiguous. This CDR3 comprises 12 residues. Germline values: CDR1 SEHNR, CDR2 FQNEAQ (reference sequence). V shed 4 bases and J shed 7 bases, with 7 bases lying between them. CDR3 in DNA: TGTGCCAGCAGCTCGACGGTTGAAAAACTGTTTTTT. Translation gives CASSSTVEKLFF. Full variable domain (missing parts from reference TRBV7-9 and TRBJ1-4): DTGVSQNPRHKITKRGQNVTFRCDPISEHNRLYWYRQTLGQGPEFLTYFQNEAQLEKSRLLSDRFSAERPKGSFSTLEIQRTEQGDSAMYLCASSSTVEKLFFGSGTQLSVL.

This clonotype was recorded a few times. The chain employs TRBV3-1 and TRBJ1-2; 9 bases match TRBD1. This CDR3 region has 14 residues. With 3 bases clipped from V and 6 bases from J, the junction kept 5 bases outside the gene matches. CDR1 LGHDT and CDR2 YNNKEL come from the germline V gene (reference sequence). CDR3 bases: TGTGCCAGCAGCCATCGGGACAGGGCGAATGGCTACACCTTC. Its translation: CASSHRDRANGYTF.

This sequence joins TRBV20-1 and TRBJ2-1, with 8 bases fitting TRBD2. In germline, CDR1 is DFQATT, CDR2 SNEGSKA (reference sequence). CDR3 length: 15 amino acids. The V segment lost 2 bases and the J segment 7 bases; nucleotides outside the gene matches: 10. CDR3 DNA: TGCAGTGCTAGAAAAGCGGGGGACTTAAGAAATGAGCAGTTCTTC. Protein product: CSARKAGDLRNEQFF.

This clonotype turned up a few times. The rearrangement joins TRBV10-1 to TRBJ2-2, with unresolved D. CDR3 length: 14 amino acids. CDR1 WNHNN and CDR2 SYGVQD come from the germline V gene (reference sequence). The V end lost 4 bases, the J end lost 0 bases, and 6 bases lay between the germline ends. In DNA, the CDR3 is TGCGCCAGCAGTGGACACCCGAACACCGGGGAGCTGTTTTTT. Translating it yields CASSGHPNTGELFF.

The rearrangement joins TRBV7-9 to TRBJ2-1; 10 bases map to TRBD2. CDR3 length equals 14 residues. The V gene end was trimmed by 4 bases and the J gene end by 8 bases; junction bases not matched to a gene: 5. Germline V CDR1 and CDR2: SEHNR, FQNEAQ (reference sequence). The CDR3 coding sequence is TGTGCCAGCAGCTGGGATAGCGGGGGGTATGAGCAGTTCTTC. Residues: CASSWDSGGYEQFF.

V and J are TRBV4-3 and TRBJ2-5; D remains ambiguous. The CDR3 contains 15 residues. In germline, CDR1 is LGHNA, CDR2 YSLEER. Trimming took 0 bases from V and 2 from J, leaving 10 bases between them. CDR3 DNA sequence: TGCGCCAGCAGCCAAGATTTTGGCAGACAAGAGACCCAGTACTTC. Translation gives CASSQDFGRQETQYF.

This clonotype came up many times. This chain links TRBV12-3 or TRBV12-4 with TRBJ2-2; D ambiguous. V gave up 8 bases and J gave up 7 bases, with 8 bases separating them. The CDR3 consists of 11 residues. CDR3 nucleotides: TGTGCCAGCTACATGAACGGGGAGCTGTTTTTT. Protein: CASYMNGELFF.

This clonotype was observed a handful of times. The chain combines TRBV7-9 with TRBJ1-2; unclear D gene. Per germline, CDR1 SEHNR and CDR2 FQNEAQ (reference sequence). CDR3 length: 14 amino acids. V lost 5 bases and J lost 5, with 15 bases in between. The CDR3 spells CASSPPVVEYGYTF. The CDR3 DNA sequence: TGTGCCAGCAGCCCTCCTGTCGTGGAATATGGCTACACCTTC.

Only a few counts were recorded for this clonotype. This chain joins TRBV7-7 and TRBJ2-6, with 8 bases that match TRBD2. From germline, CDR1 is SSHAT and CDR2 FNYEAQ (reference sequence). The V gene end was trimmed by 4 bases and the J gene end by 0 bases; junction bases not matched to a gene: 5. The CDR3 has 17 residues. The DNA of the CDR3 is TGTGCCAGCAGCTCGGGGGGGCTGACCTCTGGGGCCAACGTCCTGACTTTC. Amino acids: CASSSGGLTSGANVLTF. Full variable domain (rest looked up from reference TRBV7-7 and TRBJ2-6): GAGVSQSPRYKVTKRGQDVTLRCDPISSHATLYWYQQALGQGPEFLTYFNYEAQPDKSGLPSDRFSAERPEGSISTLTIQRTEQRDSAMYRCASSSGGLTSGANVLTFGAGSRLTVL.

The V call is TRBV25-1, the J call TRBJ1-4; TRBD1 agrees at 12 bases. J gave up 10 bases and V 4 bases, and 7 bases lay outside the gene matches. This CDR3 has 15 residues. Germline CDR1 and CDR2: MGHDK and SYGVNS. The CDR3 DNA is TGTGCCAGCAGTGCCCCGGGACAGGGGGCTGGAAAACTGTTTTTT. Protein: CASSAPGQGAGKLFF. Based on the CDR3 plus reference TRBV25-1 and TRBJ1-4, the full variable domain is EADIYQTPRYLVIGTGKKITLECSQTMGHDKMYWYQQDPGMELHLIHYSYGVNSTEKGDLSSESTVSRIRTEHFPLTLESARPSHTSQYLCASSAPGQGAGKLFFGSGTQLSVL.

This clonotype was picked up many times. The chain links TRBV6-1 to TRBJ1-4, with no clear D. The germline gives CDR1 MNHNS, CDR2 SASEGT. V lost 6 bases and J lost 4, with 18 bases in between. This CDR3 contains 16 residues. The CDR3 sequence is CASSNLGGAGNEKLFF. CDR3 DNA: TGTGCCAGCAGCAACCTGGGAGGCGCTGGTAATGAAAAACTGTTTTTT.